What follows is one T cell receptor (beta chain) and its context. The antigen is unknown. TCR beta CDR3 sequences were amplified from RNA transcripts. HTBI primers were employed in a first-round RT-PCR of the TCR CDR3. TCRdb re-derived calls from the multiplex PCR reads in MiXCR, one entry per CDR3 protein. Of about 420,000 distinct CDR3 sequences in the sample, approximately 15% were seen once. This sample stems from a study of T cells in Graves' hyperthyroidism and ophthalmopathy. General study findings and limits: Ophthalmopathy prediction by the model preceded onset by a median about 6.8 months.

This CDR3 comprises 15 residues. V lost 10 bases and J 0 bases, leaving 16 bases between the germline ends. In germline, CDR1 is LNHDA, CDR2 SQIVND (reference sequence). Diagnoses used clinical symptoms, serum thyroxine and TRAb, thyroid ultrasound and orbital computed tomography. The sequenced material came from blood. The TCR comes from a woman between 18 and 30 years old with Graves' hyperthyroidism. The V call is TRBV19, the J call TRBJ1-5; D unclear. This chain's CDR3 is CATEPRRYSNQPQHF. CDR3 in DNA: TGTGCCACTGAACCTCGGCGATATAGCAATCAGCCCCAGCATTTT.